The clone carrying this TCR beta chain was recorded at least ten times. The antigen remains unidentified. This sample stems from a study of T cells after yellow fever vaccination. Study-level findings and limits: Relatively few clonotypes were ones that appeared in both CD4 and CD8 compartments. Weaker, the secondary response peaked sooner, at day 5 versus 15. Detected again after the booster were most primary-vaccination clones, at almost 97% CD4 and 80% to 90% CD8.

CDR1 and CDR2 (germline): DFQATT, SNEGSKA (reference sequence). Trimming left V 3 bases short and J 0 bases short, with 7 bases between. This CDR3 is 13 amino acids long. For TCR, cDNA came from 5'RACE template switching, which added a universal primer site and UMIs. Via MiXCR, TCRdb re-called the 5' RACE reads, giving one row per CDR3 protein. Of hundreds of thousands of distinct CDR3 sequences listed, 13% are singletons. This specimen was PBMCs, taken on the day of the yellow fever booster vaccination. This receptor was obtained from a young man who received the YFV17D yellow fever vaccine. The chain joins TRBV20-1 to TRBJ2-3; no reliable D call. The CDR3 DNA is TGCAGTGCTAGGTTGGGGAGCACAGATACGCAGTATTTT. Its protein is CSARLGSTDTQYF.